This entry describes one TCR beta chain. Its antigen is not identified. The data stem from a study of graft-versus-host responses after intestinal transplantation. Study information: All recipients were transplanted with multivisceral, liver-intestinal, or isolated intestinal grafts.

Profiled with immunoSEQ multiplex PCR; TCRdb holds only in-frame clones, not every one. Here the sample spans 96,000 or so clones, 92% being singletons. This specimen was unstimulated CD4+ T cells sorted from spleen or lymph node cells, taken before intestinal transplant. This clonotype was obtained from a human donor who received an intestinal transplant.

The DNA for the CDR3 is TGTGCCAGCTCACCCGATGCAGGGGGAAGCAGTGAAGCTTTCTTT. Translation: CASSPDAGGSSEAFF. The chain carries TRBV18 and TRBJ1-1; the match to TRBD1 covers 7 bases. Germline CDR1 KGHSH, CDR2 LQKENI. The CDR3 consists of 15 residues. The junction had 11 bases not matched to a gene; V was cut back by 3 bases and J by 7 bases.